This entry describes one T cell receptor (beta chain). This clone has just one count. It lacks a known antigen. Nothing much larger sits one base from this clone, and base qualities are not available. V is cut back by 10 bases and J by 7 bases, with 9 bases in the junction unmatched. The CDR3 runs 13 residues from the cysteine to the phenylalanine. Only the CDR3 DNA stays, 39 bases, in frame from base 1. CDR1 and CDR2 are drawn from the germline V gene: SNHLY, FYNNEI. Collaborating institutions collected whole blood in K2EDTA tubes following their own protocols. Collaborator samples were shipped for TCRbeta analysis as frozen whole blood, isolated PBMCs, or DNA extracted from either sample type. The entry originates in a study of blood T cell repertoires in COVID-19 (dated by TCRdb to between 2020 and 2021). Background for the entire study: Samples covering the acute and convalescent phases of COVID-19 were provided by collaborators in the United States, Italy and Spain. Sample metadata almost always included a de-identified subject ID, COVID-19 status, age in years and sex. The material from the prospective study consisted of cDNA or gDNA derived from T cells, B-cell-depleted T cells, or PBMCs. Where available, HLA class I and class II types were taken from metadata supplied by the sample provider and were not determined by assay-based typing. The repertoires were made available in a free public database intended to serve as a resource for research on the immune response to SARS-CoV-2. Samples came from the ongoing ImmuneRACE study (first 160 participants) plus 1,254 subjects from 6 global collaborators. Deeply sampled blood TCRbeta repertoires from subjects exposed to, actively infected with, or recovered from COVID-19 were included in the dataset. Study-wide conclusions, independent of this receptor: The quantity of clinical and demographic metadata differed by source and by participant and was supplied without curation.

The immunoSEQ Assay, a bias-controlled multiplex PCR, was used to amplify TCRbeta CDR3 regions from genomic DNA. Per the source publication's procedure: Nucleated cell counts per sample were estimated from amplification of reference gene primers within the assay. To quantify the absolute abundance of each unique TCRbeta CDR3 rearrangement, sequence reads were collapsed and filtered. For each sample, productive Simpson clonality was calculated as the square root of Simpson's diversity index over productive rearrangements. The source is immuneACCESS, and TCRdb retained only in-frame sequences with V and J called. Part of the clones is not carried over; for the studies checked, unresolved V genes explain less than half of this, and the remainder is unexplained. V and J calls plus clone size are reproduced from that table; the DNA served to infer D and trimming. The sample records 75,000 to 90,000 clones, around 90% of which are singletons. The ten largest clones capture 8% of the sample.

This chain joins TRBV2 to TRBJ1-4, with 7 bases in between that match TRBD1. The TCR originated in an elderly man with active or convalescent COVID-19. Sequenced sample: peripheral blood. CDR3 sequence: CATRTGGSEKLFF. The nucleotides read TGTGCCACCCGGACAGGCGGAAGTGAAAAACTGTTTTTT.